The 21 T cell receptor beta chains reported below all come from one sample, sequenced in a study of T cell repertoires in cytomegalovirus infection. These receptors have no known antigen. A single record per CDR3 protein comes from TCRdb applying MiXCR to the reads. The sample lists fewer than 1,000,000 distinct CDR3 sequences; about 33% were seen once. Sequenced material: cultured CD8+ T cells from PBMCs, taken from culture after CMV antigen stimulation. Receptors originate from a human donor in good health (CMV status not recorded). Some clones in this sample may be carry-over from other donors' samples.

V gene TRBV9 combines with J gene TRBJ1-4; weak D call: TRBD1 (5 bases). This CDR3 spans 17 amino acids. The V gene lost 3 bases and the J gene lost 3 bases, with 18 bases spanning the gap. Germline assignment: CDR1 SGDLS and CDR2 YYNGEE. As DNA, the CDR3 is TGTGCCAGCAGCGCCCACGACAGACCGATCCCTAATGAAAAACTGTTTTTT. Translating it yields CASSAHDRPIPNEKLFF. The full variable domain, its missing parts supplied by reference TRBV9 and TRBJ1-4, is DSGVTQTPKHLITATGQRVTLRCSPRSGDLSVYWYQQSLDQGLQFLIQYYNGEERAKGNILERFSAQQFPDLHSELNLSSLELGDSALYFCASSAHDRPIPNEKLFFGSGTQLSVL.

As regards this clonotype: The CDR3 ends on some other residue instead of the conserved phenylalanine or tryptophan, so this is likely a read error. The CDR3 loop is CASREEAGPGRPYNEQFC. The CDR3 DNA reads as TGTGCCAGCAGGGAGGAGGCGGGCCCGGGGCGGCCCTACAATGAGCAGTTCTGC. V and J are TRBV7-6 and TRBJ2-1; D is tentatively TRBD1 or TRBD2 (5 bases each). Germline CDR1 is SGHVS and CDR2 is FNYEAQ. The V end was cut by 6 bases, the J end by 2 bases, with 23 bases between. This CDR3 spans 18 amino acids.

With respect to this clonotype: Given a much more abundant clone one base away, this may be a read error. V usage is TRBV7-6 and J usage is TRBJ1-2; no firm D call. CDR1 and CDR2 from the germline V gene are SGHVS and FNYEAQ. This CDR3 contains 12 residues. Here the CDR3 DNA reads TGTACCAGCTCGGGAGGGTTTTATGGCTACACCTTC. This sequence encodes CTSSGGFYGYTF.

The sample holds a few counts of this clonotype. A clone one base away is much larger, so this may be a read error. This rearrangement joins TRBV6-1 to TRBJ1-2; TRBD1 aligns across 10 bases. The CDR3 is 14 amino acids. Germline CDR1 is MNHNS and CDR2 is SASEGT. Here the CDR3 reads CANSPGTGVHGYTF. Written as DNA, the CDR3 is TGTGCCAACAGTCCCGGGACAGGGGTTCATGGCTACACCTTC.

The chain joins TRBV7-9 to TRBJ2-7; 14 bases agree with TRBD2. CDR3 length: 20 amino acids. J gave up 6 bases and V 6 bases, and 22 bases lay outside the gene matches. The V gene's germline CDR1 is SEHNR and CDR2 FQNEAQ (reference sequence). CDR3 coding DNA: TGTGCCAGCAGTTCCGGTCCCGGGACTAGCGGGGGCCCAGGCTTTACCGAGCAGTACTTC. Encoded protein: CASSSGPGTSGGPGFTEQYF.

The chain recombines TRBV2 with TRBJ1-2; D is unclear. Trimming shortened V by 6 bases and J by 4 bases, and 3 bases separated the two germline ends. Germline CDR1 and CDR2: SNHLY and FYNNEI. The CDR3 runs to 10 residues. CDR3 coding DNA: TGTGCCAGCAGGGCCTATGGCTACACCTTC. It specifies CASRAYGYTF.

This clonotype was observed a handful of times. The rearrangement links TRBV5-4 to TRBJ2-6; perhaps TRBD1 as D (6 bases). From germline, CDR1 is SGHNT and CDR2 YYREEE (reference sequence). The CDR3 runs 20 residues. Trimming took 0 bases from V and 0 from J, leaving 19 bases between them. The CDR3 loop reads CASSLGPTGYESSGANVLTF. CDR3 nucleotide sequence: TGTGCCAGCAGCTTGGGGCCGACAGGTTACGAAAGCTCTGGGGCCAACGTCCTGACTTTC.

The chain joins TRBV6-6 to TRBJ2-3; tentative D call: TRBD2 (6 bases). The length of the CDR3 is 17 residues. Germline CDR1 MNHNY, CDR2 SVGAGI (reference sequence). Trimming left V 1 base short and J 0 bases short, with 14 bases between. CDR3 sequence reads: CASSYWAVGTSTDTQYF. The CDR3 DNA reads TGTGCCAGCAGTTACTGGGCAGTGGGGACTAGCACAGATACGCAGTATTTT.

The CDR3 DNA reads as TGCAGTGCTATTCCTACCCTTCCTTCCTCTGGGGCCAACGTCCTGACTTTC. Translation gives CSAIPTLPSSGANVLTF. The gene calls are TRBV20-1 and TRBJ2-6; D is ambiguous. V was shortened by 4 bases and J by 0 bases, with 16 bases between the two germline ends. This CDR3 is built from 17 residues. The germline V gene has CDR1 DFQATT and CDR2 SNEGSKA (reference sequence).

The chain joins TRBV20-1 to TRBJ1-4; 8 nucleotides line up with TRBD1. Germline assignment: CDR1 DFQATT and CDR2 SNEGSKA (reference sequence). The CDR3 consists of 15 residues. V gave up 0 bases and J gave up 8 bases; unmatched junction bases: 8. CDR3 residues: CSARDPGQVAEKLFF. In DNA form, the CDR3 reads TGCAGTGCTAGAGACCCGGGACAGGTCGCCGAAAAACTGTTTTTT.

The chain carries TRBV4-1 and TRBJ1-2; tentative D call: TRBD1 (5 bases). Trimming pared 7 bases from V and 4 bases from J, leaving 16 bases between. This CDR3 contains 14 residues. CDR1 is MGHRA, CDR2 YSYEKL, per germline. The CDR3 loop reads CASKRGVAGYGYTF. In nucleotides, the CDR3 is TGCGCCAGCAAGCGGGGGGTCGCAGGCTATGGCTACACCTTC.

This chain links TRBV6-5 with TRBJ2-1; D is possibly TRBD1 (5 bases). This CDR3 is built from 14 residues. Germline V CDR1 and CDR2: MNHEY, SVGAGI. Trimming removed 2 bases at V and 6 bases at J, with 11 bases between. The CDR3 region has the DNA TGTGCCAGCAGTTACCTAGACAGTCTCAATGAGCAGTTCTTC. As protein: CASSYLDSLNEQFF.

The V and J genes are TRBV12-3 or TRBV12-4 and TRBJ1-3; D is undetermined. CDR3 length: 15 amino acids. Trimming cost V 6 bases and J 0 bases, with 12 bases left between them. CDR3 DNA sequence: TGTGCCAGCAGGATCACGGGGAGCTCTGGAAACACCATATATTTT. Its protein is CASRITGSSGNTIYF.

This rearrangement joins TRBV4-1 to TRBJ1-5; 7 nucleotides match TRBD1. Germline trimming cut 6 bases from V and 7 bases from J; bases unmatched to any gene: 9. Germline V lookup: CDR1 MGHRA, CDR2 YSYEKL. The CDR3 runs 14 residues. CDR3 region: CASRPTGSGQPQHF. The CDR3 nucleotides read TGCGCCAGCAGACCGACAGGGTCCGGACAGCCCCAGCATTTT.

CDR3 coding DNA: TGTGCCAGCAGTTACACACTCGGGGCCGAGCAGTTCTTC. The encoded protein is CASSYTLGAEQFF. The chain has TRBV6-2 or TRBV6-3 and TRBJ2-1; either TRBD1 or TRBD2 may fit D (5 bases each). V shed 2 bases and J shed 10 bases, with 12 bases lying between them. The V gene's germline CDR1 is MNHEY and CDR2 SVGEGT. CDR3 size: 13 residues.

This clonotype was observed many times. The chain recombines TRBV7-9 with TRBJ1-2; D gene unclear. Germline V gene sequence: CDR1 SEHNR, CDR2 FQNEAQ (reference sequence). This CDR3 comprises 13 residues. V was cut by 6 bases and J by 6 bases, with 14 bases left in between. CDR3 nucleotides: TGTGCCAGCAGGCAAGAGGTTCGAGATGGCTACACCTTC. It yields the protein CASRQEVRDGYTF.

In this sample, this clonotype turned up a few times. The J gene is TRBJ1-1, the V gene TRBV6-5; D is unresolved. This CDR3 has 11 residues. The V gene lost 11 bases and the J gene lost 0 bases, with 7 bases spanning the gap. Germline V CDR1 and CDR2: MNHEY, SVGAGI. Written as DNA, the CDR3 is TGTGCCGGCGGCATGAACACTGAAGCTTTCTTT. This encodes CAGGMNTEAFF.

The gene calls are TRBV4-1 and TRBJ1-1; no clear D gene. The germline V gene has CDR1 MGHRA and CDR2 YSYEKL. This CDR3 has 15 amino acids. V lost 0 bases, J lost 5 bases, and 13 bases lay in between. CDR3: CASSQEDGGRTEAFF. The CDR3 DNA reads as TGCGCCAGCAGCCAAGAGGACGGCGGGCGGACTGAAGCTTTCTTT.

This chain connects TRBV5-8 to TRBJ1-1, with 10 bases fitting TRBD1. The CDR3 is 13 amino acids. V dropped 4 bases and J dropped 7; count of bases not matched to a gene: 4. The germline V gene encodes CDR1 SGHTS and CDR2 YDEGEE. The CDR3 reads CASSHGQGGEAFF. The CDR3 coding sequence is TGTGCCAGCAGCCACGGACAGGGGGGTGAAGCTTTCTTT.

This clonotype was counted a few times. The rearrangement joins TRBV27 to TRBJ2-6; possibly TRBD1 or TRBD2 for D (5 bases each). The CDR3 sequence is 18 residues long. Deletions cut 6 bases from V and 0 bases from J, with 18 bases between. The germline gives CDR1 MNHEY, CDR2 SMNVEV (reference sequence). The CDR3 nucleotides are TGTGCCAGCAGCCCTCCGAGACCCGGGGCCTCTGGGGCCAACGTCCTGACTTTC. Its translation: CASSPPRPGASGANVLTF.

This clonotype was counted between two and nine times. V gene TRBV5-4 combines with J gene TRBJ2-7, with a possible D match to TRBD2 (5 bases). Trimming pared 5 bases from V and 6 bases from J, leaving 12 bases between. This CDR3 contains 12 residues. CDR1 is SGHNT and CDR2 is YYREEE in the germline V gene (reference sequence). The CDR3 loop reads CASSITGSEQYF. In DNA form, the CDR3 reads TGTGCCAGCAGTATCACGGGGTCCGAGCAGTACTTC.